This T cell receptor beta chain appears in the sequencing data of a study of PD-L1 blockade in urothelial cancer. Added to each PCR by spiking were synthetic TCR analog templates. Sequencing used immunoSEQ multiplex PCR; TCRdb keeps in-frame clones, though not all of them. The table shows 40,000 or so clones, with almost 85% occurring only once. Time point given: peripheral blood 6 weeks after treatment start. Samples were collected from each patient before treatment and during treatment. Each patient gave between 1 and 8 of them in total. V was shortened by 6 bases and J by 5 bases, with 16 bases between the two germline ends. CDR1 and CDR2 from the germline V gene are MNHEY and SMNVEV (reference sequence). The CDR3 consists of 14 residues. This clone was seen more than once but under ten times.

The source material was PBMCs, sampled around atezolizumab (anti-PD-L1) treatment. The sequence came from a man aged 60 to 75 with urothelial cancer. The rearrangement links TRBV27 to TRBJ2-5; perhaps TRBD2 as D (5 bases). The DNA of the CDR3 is TGTGCCAGCAGCCCCGGGGTAGCGAGGGAGACCCAGTACTTC. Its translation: CASSPGVARETQYF.